Listed below are T cell receptor beta chains from one sample, sequenced in a study of shared clonotypes between healthy human individuals. Using immunoSEQ multiplex PCR, the repertoire was profiled, and TCRdb retains in-frame clones only, with some absent. This sample carries 1,400,000 or so clones, around 98.5% of them seen once, and the ten largest clones take around 0.38%. Sample: naive CD4+ T cells sorted from blood. These TCRs come from a man between 25 and 39 years old in good health. Each CDR3 is given with its conserved first and last residue. A D gene is named only where the DNA matches it firmly. Only part of the rows carry a size: once, few, many, or a class if the clone is expanded.

cdr3_nt: TGTGCCAGCAGTGAAGCGCTCACCAACGGCTACACCTTC
cdr3_aa: CASSEALTNGYTF
j_call: TRBJ1-2
clone_size: .
v_call: TRBV6-1
d_call: .

cdr3_nt: TGTGCCAGCAGCGTAGGGTCGGCTAGCGGGAGGAGTTCCTACAATGAGCAGTTCTTC
cdr3_aa: CASSVGSASGRSSYNEQFF
j_call: TRBJ2-1
clone_size: .
v_call: TRBV9
d_call: TRBD2

cdr3_nt: TGTGCCAGCAGGCCGGACTACCTAGGACAGAAAACTTACGAGCAGTACTTC
cdr3_aa: CASRPDYLGQKTYEQYF
j_call: TRBJ2-7
clone_size: .
v_call: TRBV27
d_call: .

cdr3_nt: TGCAGCGTCAGGCCGGACAGGGGCTCCTACAATGAGCAGTTCTTC
cdr3_aa: CSVRPDRGSYNEQFF
j_call: TRBJ2-1
clone_size: once
v_call: TRBV29-1
d_call: TRBD1

cdr3_nt: TGTGCCAGCAGTTATGACAGTAACACCGGGGAGCTGTTTTTT
cdr3_aa: CASSYDSNTGELFF
j_call: TRBJ2-2
clone_size: .
v_call: TRBV2
d_call: .

cdr3_nt: TGTGCCAGCAGTGTGAACAGGGGCACAGATACGCAGTATTTT
cdr3_aa: CASSVNRGTDTQYF
j_call: TRBJ2-3
clone_size: .
v_call: TRBV2
d_call: .

cdr3_nt: TGTGCCAGCAGCCTGACTGAAAAACTGTTTTTT
cdr3_aa: CASSLTEKLFF
j_call: TRBJ1-4
clone_size: .
v_call: TRBV11-2
d_call: .

cdr3_nt: TGTGCCAGCAGCCCTTCTGAACTAGCGGGACGACAGGATACGCAGTATTTT
cdr3_aa: CASSPSELAGRQDTQYF
j_call: TRBJ2-3
clone_size: .
v_call: TRBV11-2
d_call: TRBD2

cdr3_nt: TGTGCCAGCAGGACCGGACAGGGGTCCGGGGAGCTGTTTTTT
cdr3_aa: CASRTGQGSGELFF
j_call: TRBJ2-2
clone_size: .
v_call: TRBV27
d_call: TRBD1

cdr3_nt: TGTGCCAGCTCACCACGGACTAGCGGGAGTCTCACGAACACCGGGGAGCTGTTTTTT
cdr3_aa: CASSPRTSGSLTNTGELFF
j_call: TRBJ2-2
clone_size: .
v_call: TRBV18
d_call: TRBD2

cdr3_nt: TGCAGCGCAACAGGGGCTCCGTCCTACGAGCAGTACTTC
cdr3_aa: CSATGAPSYEQYF
j_call: TRBJ2-7
clone_size: once
v_call: TRBV29-1
d_call: TRBD1

cdr3_nt: TGTGCCAGCAGTTCCACAAGAGACAGGGGATACGAGCAGTACTTC
cdr3_aa: CASSSTRDRGYEQYF
j_call: TRBJ2-7
clone_size: .
v_call: TRBV27
d_call: TRBD1

cdr3_nt: TGTGCCAGTAGCCTCCTACTAGCGGGAGGCTCTGGGGCCAACGTCCTGACTTTC
cdr3_aa: CASSLLLAGGSGANVLTF
j_call: TRBJ2-6
clone_size: .
v_call: TRBV19
d_call: TRBD2

cdr3_nt: TGTGCCAGCTCACCATCCAGGGGGCAAGGAAACACCATATATTTT
cdr3_aa: CASSPSRGQGNTIYF
j_call: TRBJ1-3
clone_size: .
v_call: TRBV18
d_call: TRBD1

cdr3_nt: TGTGCCAGCAGTTTAGTGCAGGGAGGGGGCAGGACCCAGTACTTC
cdr3_aa: CASSLVQGGGRTQYF
j_call: TRBJ2-5
clone_size: .
v_call: TRBV28
d_call: .

cdr3_nt: TGTGCCAGCAGCTTAGCGCTGACAGGGGGCCGGGCTTTCTTT
cdr3_aa: CASSLALTGGRAFF
j_call: TRBJ1-1
clone_size: .
v_call: TRBV7-8
d_call: TRBD1

cdr3_nt: TGTGCCAGCAGCGTAGGGACAGGTCAGAATCAGCCCCAGCATTTT
cdr3_aa: CASSVGTGQNQPQHF
j_call: TRBJ1-5
clone_size: .
v_call: TRBV9
d_call: TRBD1

cdr3_nt: TGTGCCAGCAGCTTGGAAGGGCAGCCCCAGCATTTT
cdr3_aa: CASSLEGQPQHF
j_call: TRBJ1-5
clone_size: once
v_call: TRBV5-4
d_call: .

cdr3_nt: TGCGCCAGCAGCCAAGCGATTGGACGCTTCTATGGCTACACCTTC
cdr3_aa: CASSQAIGRFYGYTF
j_call: TRBJ1-2
clone_size: .
v_call: TRBV4-1
d_call: .

cdr3_nt: TGTGCCAGCAGTCCATCAGACAGGGGGTCTGGCTACACCTTC
cdr3_aa: CASSPSDRGSGYTF
j_call: TRBJ1-2
clone_size: .
v_call: TRBV27
d_call: TRBD1

cdr3_nt: TGCGCCAGCAGCCAAGATCTGGCGTCTAGCGGGATGGAGACCCAGTACTTC
cdr3_aa: CASSQDLASSGMETQYF
j_call: TRBJ2-5
clone_size: .
v_call: TRBV4-1
d_call: TRBD2

cdr3_nt: TGTGCCAGCAACCTAATCCGAGCGGGAGGTCCCGGGGAGCTGTTTTTT
cdr3_aa: CASNLIRAGGPGELFF
j_call: TRBJ2-2
clone_size: .
v_call: TRBV28
d_call: TRBD2

cdr3_nt: TGTGCCTGGAGTTCCGACTCTGGAAACACCATATATTTT
cdr3_aa: CAWSSDSGNTIYF
j_call: TRBJ1-3
clone_size: .
v_call: TRBV30
d_call: .

cdr3_nt: TGTGCCAGCAGCGGCCGGGACAGGGGGCGAGAGACCCAGTACTTC
cdr3_aa: CASSGRDRGRETQYF
j_call: TRBJ2-5
clone_size: .
v_call: TRBV9
d_call: TRBD1

cdr3_nt: TGTGCCAGCAGTACCGTGGACGGGAACACTGAAGCTTTCTTT
cdr3_aa: CASSTVDGNTEAFF
j_call: TRBJ1-1
clone_size: .
v_call: TRBV6-5
d_call: .

cdr3_nt: TGTGCCTATCAGCCCCAGCATTTT
cdr3_aa: CAYQPQHF
j_call: TRBJ1-5
clone_size: .
v_call: TRBV6-5
d_call: .

cdr3_nt: TGTGCCAGCAGCTTAGGACAGGGCCGCGCAGATACGCAGTATTTT
cdr3_aa: CASSLGQGRADTQYF
j_call: TRBJ2-3
clone_size: .
v_call: TRBV7-9
d_call: TRBD1

cdr3_nt: TGTGCCAGCACCACCCCGGGACTAGCGGGAGCAGATACGCAGTATTTT
cdr3_aa: CASTTPGLAGADTQYF
j_call: TRBJ2-3
clone_size: few
v_call: TRBV7-9
d_call: TRBD2

cdr3_nt: TGTGCCAGCTCACCACTACCTACGGGAACCGGGGAGCTGTTTTTT
cdr3_aa: CASSPLPTGTGELFF
j_call: TRBJ2-2
clone_size: .
v_call: TRBV18
d_call: .

cdr3_nt: TGTGCCAGCAGCCGACCCAGGCAGGGAGATTCTGGGGCCAACGTCCTGACTTTC
cdr3_aa: CASSRPRQGDSGANVLTF
j_call: TRBJ2-6
clone_size: .
v_call: TRBV7-9
d_call: .

cdr3_nt: TGTGCCAGTAGTTTCCGACAGAGCCTCTCCTACGAGCAGTACTTC
cdr3_aa: CASSFRQSLSYEQYF
j_call: TRBJ2-7
clone_size: .
v_call: TRBV19
d_call: .

cdr3_nt: TGTGCCAGCAGCTTAAAACTAGCGGGCCGATACAATGAGCAGTTCTTC
cdr3_aa: CASSLKLAGRYNEQFF
j_call: TRBJ2-1
clone_size: .
v_call: TRBV11-2
d_call: TRBD2

cdr3_nt: TGTGCCAGCACGGGGGCCGGGGAATTGGAGACCCAGTACTTC
cdr3_aa: CASTGAGELETQYF
j_call: TRBJ2-5
clone_size: .
v_call: TRBV2
d_call: .

cdr3_nt: TGTGCCAGCAGTTTATCTGGGACAAATAAATACGAGCAGTACTTC
cdr3_aa: CASSLSGTNKYEQYF
j_call: TRBJ2-7
clone_size: .
v_call: TRBV27
d_call: .

cdr3_nt: TGTGCCAGTGGGGGACAGGGCACAGATACGCAGTATTTT
cdr3_aa: CASGGQGTDTQYF
j_call: TRBJ2-3
clone_size: .
v_call: TRBV25-1
d_call: TRBD1

cdr3_nt: TGCGCCAGCAAACTAGTGGGAGACACAGATACGCAGTATTTT
cdr3_aa: CASKLVGDTDTQYF
j_call: TRBJ2-3
clone_size: .
v_call: TRBV5-1
d_call: .

cdr3_nt: TGTGCCAGCAGTGTACTAGCGGTCTCGGGAAATGAGCAGTTCTTC
cdr3_aa: CASSVLAVSGNEQFF
j_call: TRBJ2-1
clone_size: .
v_call: TRBV6-5
d_call: TRBD2